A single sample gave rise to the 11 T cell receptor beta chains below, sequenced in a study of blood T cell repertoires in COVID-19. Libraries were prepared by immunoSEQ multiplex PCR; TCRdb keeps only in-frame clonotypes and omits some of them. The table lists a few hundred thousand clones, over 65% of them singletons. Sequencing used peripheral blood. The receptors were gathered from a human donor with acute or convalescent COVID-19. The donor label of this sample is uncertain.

The CDR3 region has the DNA TGTGCCAGCAGGAGGACAGCTGACTATGGCTACACCTTC. Amino acids: CASRRTADYGYTF. V and J are TRBV5-4 and TRBJ1-2; D is possibly TRBD1 (6 bases). Per germline, CDR1 SGHNT and CDR2 YYREEE (reference sequence). The CDR3 covers 13 residues. Trimming removed 5 bases from V and 3 bases from J, with 11 bases in between.

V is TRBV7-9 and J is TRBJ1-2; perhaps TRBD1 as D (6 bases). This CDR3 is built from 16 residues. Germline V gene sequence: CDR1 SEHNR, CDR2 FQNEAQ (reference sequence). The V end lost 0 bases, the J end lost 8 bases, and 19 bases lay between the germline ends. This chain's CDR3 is CASSLAGGAALRGYTF. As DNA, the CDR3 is TGTGCCAGCAGCTTAGCGGGGGGGGCCGCCTTAAGGGGCTACACCTTC.

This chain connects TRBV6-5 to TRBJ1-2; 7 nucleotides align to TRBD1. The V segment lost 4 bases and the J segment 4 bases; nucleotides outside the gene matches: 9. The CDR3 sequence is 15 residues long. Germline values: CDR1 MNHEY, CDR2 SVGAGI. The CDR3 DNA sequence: TGTGCCAGCAGTTCGACAGGGCCCGCGTCCTATGGCTACACCTTC. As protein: CASSSTGPASYGYTF.

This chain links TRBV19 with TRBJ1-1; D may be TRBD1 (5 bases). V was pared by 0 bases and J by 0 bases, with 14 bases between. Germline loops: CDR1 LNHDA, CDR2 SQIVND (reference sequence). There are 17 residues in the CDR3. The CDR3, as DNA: TGTGCCAGTAGTATAGATTGGGGCGGACCGCTGAACACTGAAGCTTTCTTT. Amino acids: CASSIDWGGPLNTEAFF.

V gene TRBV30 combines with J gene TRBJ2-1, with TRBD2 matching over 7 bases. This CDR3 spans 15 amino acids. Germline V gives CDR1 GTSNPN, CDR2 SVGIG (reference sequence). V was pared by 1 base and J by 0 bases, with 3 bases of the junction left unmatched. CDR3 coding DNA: TGTGCCTGGAGTGCCGGGACTACCTCCTACAATGAGCAGTTCTTC. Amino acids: CAWSAGTTSYNEQFF.

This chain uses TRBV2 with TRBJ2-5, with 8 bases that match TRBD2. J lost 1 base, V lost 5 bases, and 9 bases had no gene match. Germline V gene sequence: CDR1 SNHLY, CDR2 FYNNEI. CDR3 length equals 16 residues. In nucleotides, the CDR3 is TGTGCCAGCAGTTCCCGCGGGGGGCCCGCCCAAGAGACCCAGTACTTC. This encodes CASSSRGGPAQETQYF.

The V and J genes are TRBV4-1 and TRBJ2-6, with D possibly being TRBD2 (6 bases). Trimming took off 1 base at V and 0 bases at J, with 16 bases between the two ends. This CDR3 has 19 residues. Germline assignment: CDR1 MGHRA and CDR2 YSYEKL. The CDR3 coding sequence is TGCGCCAGCAGCCAAGTTGCCCGCGGGGTTAGCTCTGGGGCCAACGTCCTGACTTTC. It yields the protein CASSQVARGVSSGANVLTF.

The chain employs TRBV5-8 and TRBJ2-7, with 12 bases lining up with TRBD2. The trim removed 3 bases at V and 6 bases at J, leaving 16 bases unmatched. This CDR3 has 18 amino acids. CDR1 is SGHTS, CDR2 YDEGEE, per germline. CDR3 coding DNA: TGTGCCAGCAGCTGGAATACCCGGCGAACTAGCGGGAGGATCGAGCAGTACTTC. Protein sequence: CASSWNTRRTSGRIEQYF. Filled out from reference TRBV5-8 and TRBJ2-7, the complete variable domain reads EAGVTQSPTHLIKTRGQQATLRCSPISGHTSVYWYQQALGLGLQFLLWYDEGEERNRGNFPPRFSGRQFPNYSSELNVNALELEDSALYLCASSWNTRRTSGRIEQYFGPGTRLTVT.

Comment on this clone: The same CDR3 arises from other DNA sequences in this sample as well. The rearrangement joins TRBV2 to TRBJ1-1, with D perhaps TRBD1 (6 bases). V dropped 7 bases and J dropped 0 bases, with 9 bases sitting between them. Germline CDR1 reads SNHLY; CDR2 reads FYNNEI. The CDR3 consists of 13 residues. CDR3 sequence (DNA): TGTGCCAGCAATGGACAGCTGAACACTGAAGCTTTCTTT. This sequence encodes CASNGQLNTEAFF.

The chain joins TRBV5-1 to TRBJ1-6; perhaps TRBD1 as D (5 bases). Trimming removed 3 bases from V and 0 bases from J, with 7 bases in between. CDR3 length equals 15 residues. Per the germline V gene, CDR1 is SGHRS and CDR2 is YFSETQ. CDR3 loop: CASSSDSSYNSPLHF. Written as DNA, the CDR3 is TGCGCCAGCAGCTCAGACAGCTCCTATAATTCACCCCTCCACTTT.

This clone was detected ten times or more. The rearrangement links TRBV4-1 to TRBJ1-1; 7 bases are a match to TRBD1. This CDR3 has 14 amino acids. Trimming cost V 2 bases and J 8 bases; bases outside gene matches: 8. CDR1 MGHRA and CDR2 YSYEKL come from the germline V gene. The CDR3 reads CASSQRGGDREAFF. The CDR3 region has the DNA TGCGCCAGCAGCCAAAGGGGCGGGGACAGAGAAGCTTTCTTT.